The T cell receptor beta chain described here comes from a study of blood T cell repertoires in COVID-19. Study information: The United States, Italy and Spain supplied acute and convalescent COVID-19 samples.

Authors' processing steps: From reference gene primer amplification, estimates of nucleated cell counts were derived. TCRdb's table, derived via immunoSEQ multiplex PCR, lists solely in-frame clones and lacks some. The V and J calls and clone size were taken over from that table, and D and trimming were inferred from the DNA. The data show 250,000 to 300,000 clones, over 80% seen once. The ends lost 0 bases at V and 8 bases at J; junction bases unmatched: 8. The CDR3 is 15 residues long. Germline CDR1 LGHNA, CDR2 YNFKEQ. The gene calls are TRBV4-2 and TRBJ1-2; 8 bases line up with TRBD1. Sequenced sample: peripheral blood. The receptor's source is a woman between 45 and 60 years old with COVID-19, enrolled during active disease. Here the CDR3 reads CASSQETTGAQGYTF. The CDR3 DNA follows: TGTGCCAGCAGCCAAGAGACGACAGGGGCTCAGGGCTACACCTTC.